The clone carrying this TCR beta chain was seen ten or more times. The antigen is not known. The data were obtained in a study of CD8+CD57+ T cells in acquired aplastic anemia. Regarding the study as a whole: About 27 CD8+ CDR3 sequences were shared between patients and controls. Between patients and controls, CD8+ Simpson's diversity did not vary significantly.

Before being chosen for sequencing, patients had shown CD8+CD57+ cell expansion by flow cytometry. Untreated patients provided the blood samples, with no therapy given before sampling. Trimming took off 3 bases at V and 6 bases at J, with 14 bases between the two ends. Germline lookup yields CDR1 LNHNV and CDR2 YYDKDF (reference sequence). This CDR3 region has 15 residues. Researchers used genomic DNA as the template to profile TCR beta VDJ and CDR3. TCRdb redid the calling of the reads with MiXCR, one entry per CDR3 protein. Of approximately 58,000 distinct CDR3 sequences listed, around 57% are singletons.

The V call is TRBV15, the J call TRBJ2-2; TRBD2 might be the D (5 bases). Sequencing was performed on sorted CD4+, CD8+, or CD8+CD57+ T cells (not recorded which) from PBMCs. This receptor was obtained from a human donor with aplastic anemia. CDR3: CATSSPEGGSGELFF. The CDR3 DNA reads TGTGCCACCAGCAGCCCTGAGGGCGGTTCCGGGGAGCTGTTTTTT.